This T cell receptor beta chain was sequenced during a study of a mutant IDH1 vaccine in newly diagnosed glioma. J gave up 5 bases and V 2 bases, and 6 bases lay outside the gene matches. This CDR3 comprises 16 residues. In germline, CDR1 is SEHNR, CDR2 FQNEAQ (reference sequence). Comments on this clone: The antigen remains unidentified.

Time point given: week 23, last vaccination. Mutant IDH1 20-mer peptide, at 300 ug, made up each vaccine dose, with topical imiquimod. Profiled with immunoSEQ multiplex PCR; TCRdb holds only in-frame clones, not every one. This table holds under 70,000 clones, over 75% found once. The V gene is TRBV7-9, the J gene TRBJ2-2; 9 nucleotides align to TRBD1. Sequenced here: PBMCs, sampled from a glioma patient whose treatment included an IDH1 peptide vaccine. The source of this sequence is a young man with glioma. In DNA, the CDR3 is TGTGCCAGCAGCTTACGGCGGACAGGGGAGACCGGGGAGCTGTTTTTT. Its protein product is CASSLRRTGETGELFF.